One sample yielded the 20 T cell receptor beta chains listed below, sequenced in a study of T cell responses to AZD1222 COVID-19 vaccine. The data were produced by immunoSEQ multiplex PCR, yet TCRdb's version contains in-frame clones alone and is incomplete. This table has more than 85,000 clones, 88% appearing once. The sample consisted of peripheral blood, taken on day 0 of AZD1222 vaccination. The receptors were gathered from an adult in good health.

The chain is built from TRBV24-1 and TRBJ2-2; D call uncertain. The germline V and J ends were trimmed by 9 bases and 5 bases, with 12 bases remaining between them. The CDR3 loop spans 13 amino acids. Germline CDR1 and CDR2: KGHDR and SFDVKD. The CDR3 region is CATDSSGTGELFF. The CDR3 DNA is TGTGCCACCGACTCAAGTGGGACCGGGGAGCTGTTTTTT.

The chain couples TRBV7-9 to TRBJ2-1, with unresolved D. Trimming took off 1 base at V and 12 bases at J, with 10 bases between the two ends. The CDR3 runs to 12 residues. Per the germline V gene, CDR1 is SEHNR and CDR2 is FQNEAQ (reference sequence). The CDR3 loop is CASSLGPDGQFF. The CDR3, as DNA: TGTGCCAGCAGCTTAGGGCCCGATGGGCAGTTCTTC.

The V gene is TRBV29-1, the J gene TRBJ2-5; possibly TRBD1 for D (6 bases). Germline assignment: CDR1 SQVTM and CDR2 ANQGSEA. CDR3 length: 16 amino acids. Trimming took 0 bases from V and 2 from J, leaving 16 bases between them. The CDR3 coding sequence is TGCAGCGTTGAAGATTTGTGGGGACACCGACAAGAGACCCAGTACTTC. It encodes CSVEDLWGHRQETQYF.

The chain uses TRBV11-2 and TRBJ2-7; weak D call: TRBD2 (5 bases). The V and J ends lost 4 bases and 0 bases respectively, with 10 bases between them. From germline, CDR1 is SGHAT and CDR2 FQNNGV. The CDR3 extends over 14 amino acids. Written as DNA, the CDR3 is TGTGCCAGCAGCTCAACTGGGAGCTCCTACGAGCAGTACTTC. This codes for CASSSTGSSYEQYF.

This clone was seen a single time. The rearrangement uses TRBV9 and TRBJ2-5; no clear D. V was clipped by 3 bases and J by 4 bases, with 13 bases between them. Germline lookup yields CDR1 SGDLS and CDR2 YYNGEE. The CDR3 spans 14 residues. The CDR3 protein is CASSATWGRETQYF. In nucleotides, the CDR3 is TGTGCCAGCAGCGCAACATGGGGTCGAGAGACCCAGTACTTC.

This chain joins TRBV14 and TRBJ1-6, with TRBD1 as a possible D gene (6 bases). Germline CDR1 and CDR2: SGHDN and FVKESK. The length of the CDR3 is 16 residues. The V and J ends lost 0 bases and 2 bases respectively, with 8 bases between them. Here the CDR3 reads CASSQETGTYNSPLHF. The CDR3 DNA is TGTGCCAGCAGCCAAGAAACAGGGACCTATAATTCACCCCTCCACTTT.

The CDR3 spells CASSEDGSSYNSPLHF. CDR3 DNA: TGTGCCAGCAGTGAAGATGGGAGCTCCTATAATTCACCCCTCCACTTT. This rearrangement joins TRBV6-1 to TRBJ1-6; D remains ambiguous. The CDR3 extends over 16 amino acids. Germline values: CDR1 MNHNS, CDR2 SASEGT. The V end was cut by 1 base, the J end by 0 bases, with 7 bases between.

The CDR3 DNA sequence: TGCGCCAGCAGCCAAGGTGAGGGGCGCGGCTACACCTTC. This translates into CASSQGEGRGYTF. This chain links TRBV4-1 with TRBJ1-2; tentatively, D is TRBD1 (5 bases). Germline V gene data show CDR1 as MGHRA and CDR2 as YSYEKL. The CDR3 extends over 13 amino acids. V was shortened by 1 base and J by 8 bases, with 11 bases between the two germline ends.

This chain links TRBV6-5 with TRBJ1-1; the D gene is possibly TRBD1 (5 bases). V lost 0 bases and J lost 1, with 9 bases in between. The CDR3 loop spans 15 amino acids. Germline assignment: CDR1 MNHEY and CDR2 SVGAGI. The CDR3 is CASSYSWGPNTEAFF. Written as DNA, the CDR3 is TGTGCCAGCAGTTACTCGTGGGGCCCGAACACTGAAGCTTTCTTT.

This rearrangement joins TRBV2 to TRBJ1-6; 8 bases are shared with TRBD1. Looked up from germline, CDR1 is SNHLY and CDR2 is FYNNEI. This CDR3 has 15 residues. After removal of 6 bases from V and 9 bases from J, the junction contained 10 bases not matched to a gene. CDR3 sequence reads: CASSPGQGSGSPLHF. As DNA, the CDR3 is TGTGCCAGCAGCCCCGGACAGGGATCGGGTTCACCCCTCCACTTT. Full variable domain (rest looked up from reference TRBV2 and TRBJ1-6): EPEVTQTPSHQVTQMGQEVILRCVPISNHLYFYWYRQILGQKVEFLVSFYNNEISEKSEIFDDQFSVERPDGSNFTLKIRSTKLEDSAMYFCASSPGQGSGSPLHFGNGTRLTVT.

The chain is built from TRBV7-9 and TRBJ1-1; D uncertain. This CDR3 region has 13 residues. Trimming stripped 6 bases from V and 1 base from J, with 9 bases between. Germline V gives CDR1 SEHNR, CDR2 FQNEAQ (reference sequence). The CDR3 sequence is CASSSRWNTEAFF. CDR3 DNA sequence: TGTGCCAGCAGTTCTCGATGGAACACTGAAGCTTTCTTT.

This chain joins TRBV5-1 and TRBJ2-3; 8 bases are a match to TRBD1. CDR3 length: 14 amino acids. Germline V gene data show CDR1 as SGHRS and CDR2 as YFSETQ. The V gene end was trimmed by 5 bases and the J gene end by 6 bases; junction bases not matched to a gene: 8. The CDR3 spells CASRLTGDPDTQYF. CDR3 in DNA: TGCGCCAGCAGACTGACAGGGGACCCGGATACGCAGTATTTT.

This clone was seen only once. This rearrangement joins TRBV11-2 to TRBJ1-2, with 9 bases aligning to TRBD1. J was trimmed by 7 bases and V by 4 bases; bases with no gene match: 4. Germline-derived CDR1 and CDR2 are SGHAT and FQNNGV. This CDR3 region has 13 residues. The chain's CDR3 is CASSSDRGPGYTF. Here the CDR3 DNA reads TGTGCCAGCAGCTCGGACAGGGGCCCTGGCTACACCTTC.

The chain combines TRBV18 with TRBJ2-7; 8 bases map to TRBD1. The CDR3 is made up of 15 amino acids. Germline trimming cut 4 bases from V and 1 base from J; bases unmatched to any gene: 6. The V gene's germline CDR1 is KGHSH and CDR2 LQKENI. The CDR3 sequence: CASSLQGATSYEQYF. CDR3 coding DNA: TGTGCCAGCTCACTCCAGGGGGCTACTTCCTACGAGCAGTACTTC.

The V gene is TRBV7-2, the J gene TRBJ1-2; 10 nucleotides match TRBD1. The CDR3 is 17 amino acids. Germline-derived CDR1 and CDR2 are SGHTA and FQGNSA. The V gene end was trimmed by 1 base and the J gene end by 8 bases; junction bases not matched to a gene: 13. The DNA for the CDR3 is TGTGCCAGCAGCTTAGGTCTTTGGGACAGGGGATTACCGGGCTACACCTTC. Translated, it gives CASSLGLWDRGLPGYTF.

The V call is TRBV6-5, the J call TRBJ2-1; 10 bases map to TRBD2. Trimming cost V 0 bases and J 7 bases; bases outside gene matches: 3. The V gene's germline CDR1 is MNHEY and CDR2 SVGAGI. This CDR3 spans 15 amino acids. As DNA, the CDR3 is TGTGCCAGCAGTTACTCGTCTAGCGGGAGTAATGAGCAGTTCTTC. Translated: CASSYSSSGSNEQFF.

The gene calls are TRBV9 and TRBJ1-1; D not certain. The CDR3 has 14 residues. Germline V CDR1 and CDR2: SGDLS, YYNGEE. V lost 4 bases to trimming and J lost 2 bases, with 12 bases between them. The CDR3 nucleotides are TGTGCCAGCAGCCTACCGGGAGCTAACACTGAAGCTTTCTTT. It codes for CASSLPGANTEAFF.

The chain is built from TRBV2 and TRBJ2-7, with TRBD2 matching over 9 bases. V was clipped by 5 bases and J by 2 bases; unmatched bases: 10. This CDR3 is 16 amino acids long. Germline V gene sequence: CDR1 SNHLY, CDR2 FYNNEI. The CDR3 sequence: CASSFVGVAGAYEQYF. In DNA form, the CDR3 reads TGTGCCAGCAGTTTCGTCGGAGTAGCGGGAGCCTACGAGCAGTACTTC.

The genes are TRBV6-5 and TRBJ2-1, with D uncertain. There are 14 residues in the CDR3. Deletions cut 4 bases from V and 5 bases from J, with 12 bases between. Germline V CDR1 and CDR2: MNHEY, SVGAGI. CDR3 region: CASSFHSPDNEQFF. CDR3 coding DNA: TGTGCCAGCAGTTTCCATAGCCCAGACAATGAGCAGTTCTTC.

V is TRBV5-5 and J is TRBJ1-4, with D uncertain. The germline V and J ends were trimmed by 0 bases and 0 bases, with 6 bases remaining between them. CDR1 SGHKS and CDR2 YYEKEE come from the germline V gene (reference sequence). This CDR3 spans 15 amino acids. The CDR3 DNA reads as TGTGCCAGCAGCTTGGACCCCACAACTAATGAAAAACTGTTTTTT. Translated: CASSLDPTTNEKLFF.